This T cell receptor (beta chain) stems from a study of blood T cell repertoires in COVID-19. Study context: The samples span acute and convalescent COVID-19 from the United States, Italy and Spain. T cells, B-cell-depleted T cells, or PBMCs supplied cDNA or gDNA.

Authors' processing steps: Cell counts per sample came from amplifying reference gene primers. Profiled with immunoSEQ multiplex PCR; TCRdb holds only in-frame clones, not every one. Clone size and V and J calls were adopted from that table, with D and trimming inferred from the DNA. The table shows 130,000 or so clones, with about 81% occurring only once. The CDR3 runs to 16 residues. Germline V gene data show CDR1 as GTSNPN and CDR2 as SVGIG (reference sequence). Trimming removed 0 bases from V and 1 base from J; junction bases left unmatched: 8. Input material: peripheral blood. This clonotype originated in a woman older than 75 with acute or convalescent COVID-19. This rearrangement joins TRBV30 to TRBJ2-5, with 7 bases lining up with TRBD2. The CDR3 DNA reads as TGTGCCTGGAGTGTAGGATGGCTAGCGGTCCAAGAGACCCAGTACTTC. Encoded protein: CAWSVGWLAVQETQYF.